A single TCR beta chain is shown here with its context. This record belongs to a study of blood T cell repertoires in COVID-19. Study-wide context: COVID-19 samples, acute and convalescent, were from the United States, Italy and Spain. PBMCs, B-cell-depleted T cells, or T cells provided the cDNA or gDNA that made up the material.

V was clipped by 4 bases and J by 4 bases; unmatched bases: 7. This CDR3 spans 17 amino acids. The assay was immunoSEQ multiplex PCR, and TCRdb's table has in-frame clones only and misses some. The table has some 55,000 clones, 90% seen once; the top ten hold 7.5% to 10%. V is TRBV5-3 and J is TRBJ2-1; 14 bases fit TRBD2. TRBV5-3 is designated an ORF whose function remains uncertain. The source is a woman between 35 and 50 years old with active COVID-19. The material sequenced was peripheral blood. CDR3: CARSGTSGGLPYNEQFF. The CDR3 bases are TGTGCCAGAAGCGGGACTAGCGGGGGACTACCTTACAATGAGCAGTTCTTC.